This T cell receptor beta chain originates from a study of T cell responses to AZD1222 COVID-19 vaccine. Study findings and constraints: Unmutated variant regions reportedly attract nearly half of all spike-specific TCRs. Donor demographics were predominantly white British with a female majority; clonal diversity may be underestimated.

Germline-derived CDR1 and CDR2 are MNHEY and SVGEGT. The V segment lost 6 bases and the J segment 2 bases; nucleotides outside the gene matches: 8. CDR3 length equals 17 residues. Comment on this clone: Its specificity is unknown.

Some clones are missing from TCRdb's copy, which holds only in-frame ones; the method was immunoSEQ multiplex PCR. The data show some 150,000 clones, approximately 89% seen once. The receptor was isolated from an adult who received the AZD1222 COVID-19 vaccine. The sequences come from peripheral blood, collected 28 days after the second AZD1222 dose. The chain has TRBV6-2 or TRBV6-3 and TRBJ2-7; TRBD2 matches 15 bases. CDR3 sequence: CASSWTSGRAETYEQYF. The CDR3 nucleotides are TGTGCCAGCAGCTGGACTAGCGGGAGGGCCGAAACCTACGAGCAGTACTTC.